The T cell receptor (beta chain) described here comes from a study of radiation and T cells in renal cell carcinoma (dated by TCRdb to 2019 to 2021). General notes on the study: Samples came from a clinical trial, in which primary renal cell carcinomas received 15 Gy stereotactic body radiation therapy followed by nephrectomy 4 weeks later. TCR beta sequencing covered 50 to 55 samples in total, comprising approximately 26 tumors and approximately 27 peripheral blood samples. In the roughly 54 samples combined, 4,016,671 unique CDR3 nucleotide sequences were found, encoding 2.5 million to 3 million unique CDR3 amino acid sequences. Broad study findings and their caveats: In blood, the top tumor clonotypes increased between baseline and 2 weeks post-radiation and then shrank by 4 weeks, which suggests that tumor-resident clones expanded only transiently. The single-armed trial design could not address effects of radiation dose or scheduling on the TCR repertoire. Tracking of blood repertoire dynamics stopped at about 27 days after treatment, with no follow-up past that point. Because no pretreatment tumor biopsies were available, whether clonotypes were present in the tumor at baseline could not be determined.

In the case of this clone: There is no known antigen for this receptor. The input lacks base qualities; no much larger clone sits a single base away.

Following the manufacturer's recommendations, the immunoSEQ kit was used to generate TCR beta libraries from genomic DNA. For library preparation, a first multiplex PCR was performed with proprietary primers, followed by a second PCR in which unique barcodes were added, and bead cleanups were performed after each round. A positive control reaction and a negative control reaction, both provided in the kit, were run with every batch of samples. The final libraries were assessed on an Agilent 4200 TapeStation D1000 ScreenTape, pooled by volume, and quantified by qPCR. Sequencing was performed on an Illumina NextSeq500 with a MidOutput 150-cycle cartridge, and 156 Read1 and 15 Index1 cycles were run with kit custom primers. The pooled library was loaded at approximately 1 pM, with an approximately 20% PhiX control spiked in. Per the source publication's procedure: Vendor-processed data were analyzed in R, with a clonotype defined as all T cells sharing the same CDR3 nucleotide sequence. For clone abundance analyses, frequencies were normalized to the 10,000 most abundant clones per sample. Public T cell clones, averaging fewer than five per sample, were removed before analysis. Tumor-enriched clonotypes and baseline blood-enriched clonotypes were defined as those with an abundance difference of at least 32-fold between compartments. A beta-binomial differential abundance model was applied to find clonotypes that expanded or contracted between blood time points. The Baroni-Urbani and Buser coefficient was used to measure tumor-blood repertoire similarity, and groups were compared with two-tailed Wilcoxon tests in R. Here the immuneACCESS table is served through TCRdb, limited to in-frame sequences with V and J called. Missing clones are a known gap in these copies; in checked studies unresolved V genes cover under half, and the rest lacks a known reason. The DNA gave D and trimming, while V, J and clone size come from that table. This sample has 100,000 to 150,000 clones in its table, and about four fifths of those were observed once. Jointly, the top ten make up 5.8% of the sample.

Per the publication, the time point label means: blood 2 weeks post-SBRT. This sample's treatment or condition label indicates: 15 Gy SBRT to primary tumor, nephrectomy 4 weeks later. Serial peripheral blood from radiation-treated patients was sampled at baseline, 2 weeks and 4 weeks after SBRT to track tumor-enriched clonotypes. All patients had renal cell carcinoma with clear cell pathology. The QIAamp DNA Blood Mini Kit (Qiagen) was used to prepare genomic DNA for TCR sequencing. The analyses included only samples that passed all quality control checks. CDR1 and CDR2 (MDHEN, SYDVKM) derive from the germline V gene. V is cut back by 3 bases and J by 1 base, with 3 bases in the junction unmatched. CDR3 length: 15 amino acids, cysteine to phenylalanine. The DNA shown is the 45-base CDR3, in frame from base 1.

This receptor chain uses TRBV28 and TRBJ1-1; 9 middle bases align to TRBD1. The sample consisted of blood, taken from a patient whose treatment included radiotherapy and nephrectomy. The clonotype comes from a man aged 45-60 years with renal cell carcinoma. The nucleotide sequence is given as TGTGCCAGCAGTTTGGACAGGGGATCGAACACTGAAGCTTTCTTT. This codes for CASSLDRGSNTEAFF.